One and the same sample provided the 8 T cell receptor beta chains below, sequenced in a study of CD39 and CD103 CD8 tumor-infiltrating T cells. Libraries were prepared by immunoSEQ multiplex PCR; TCRdb keeps only in-frame clonotypes and omits some of them. The table records about 15,000 clones, about 90% of them present only once. Sequencing was carried out using CD8+ T cells sorted from blood. Subset of the sample: total memory CD8 T cells (CD45RA-CCR7+/-) from blood or uninvolved lymph node. These receptors came from a human donor with head and neck squamous cell carcinoma.

V gene TRBV9 combines with J gene TRBJ1-5; possibly TRBD1 for D (5 bases). Trimming shortened V by 4 bases and J by 5 bases, and 10 bases separated the two germline ends. The CDR3 totals 13 residues. CDR1 is SGDLS and CDR2 is YYNGEE in the germline V gene. The CDR3 sequence is CASSLTGDQPQHF. CDR3 nucleotide sequence: TGTGCCAGCAGCCTAACGGGGGATCAGCCCCAGCATTTT.

This chain joins TRBV6-5 and TRBJ2-1; either TRBD1 or TRBD2 may fit D (7 bases each). Germline CDR1 reads MNHEY; CDR2 reads SVGAGI. The CDR3 has 15 residues. Trimming took off 6 bases at V and 3 bases at J, with 15 bases between the two ends. The CDR3 bases are TGTGCCAGCAGCCCGCAGGGGGGGGACTACAATGAGCAGTTCTTC. It encodes CASSPQGGDYNEQFF.

The chain carries TRBV19 and TRBJ2-3; 7 bases fit TRBD2. This CDR3 has 14 amino acids. The junction had 2 bases not matched to a gene; V was cut back by 4 bases and J by 1 base. Germline assignment: CDR1 LNHDA and CDR2 SQIVND (reference sequence). The CDR3 DNA sequence: TGTGCCAGTAGTACTAGCGGTGGCACAGATACGCAGTATTTT. This codes for CASSTSGGTDTQYF.

Here the CDR3 reads CASSISQNTEAFF. CDR3 coding DNA: TGTGCCAGTAGTATAAGTCAGAACACTGAAGCTTTCTTT. The rearrangement uses TRBV19 and TRBJ1-1, with D unresolved. Germline CDR1 and CDR2: LNHDA and SQIVND (reference sequence). The V end lost 2 bases, the J end lost 1 base, and 5 bases lay between the germline ends. The CDR3 spans 13 residues.

This chain uses TRBV2 with TRBJ2-7, with 7 bases aligning to TRBD2. Germline trimming cut 8 bases from V and 4 bases from J; bases unmatched to any gene: 14. Germline V gene sequence: CDR1 SNHLY, CDR2 FYNNEI. The CDR3 has 15 residues. The CDR3 region is CASVGEASGRYEQYF. The CDR3 DNA is TGTGCCAGCGTGGGGGAGGCTAGCGGAAGGTACGAGCAGTACTTC.

The chain joins TRBV19 to TRBJ1-2; TRBD1 might be the D (6 bases). Trimming took 4 bases from V and 3 from J, leaving 9 bases between them. Per the germline V gene, CDR1 is LNHDA and CDR2 is SQIVND (reference sequence). CDR3 length equals 13 residues. Here the CDR3 reads CASSSDRHYGYTF. CDR3 DNA: TGTGCCAGTAGTAGCGACAGGCACTATGGCTACACCTTC.

The V gene is TRBV4-2, the J gene TRBJ2-7; no clear D gene. This CDR3 is 12 amino acids long. The germline CDR1 and CDR2 sequences are LGHNA and YNFKEQ. The germline V and J ends were trimmed by 0 bases and 9 bases, with 9 bases remaining between them. CDR3 nucleotide sequence: TGTGCCAGCAGCCAAGAAGGGCTCGGGCAGTACTTC. Translated: CASSQEGLGQYF.

The genes are TRBV11-2 and TRBJ2-1, with 7 bases identical to TRBD1. Per germline, CDR1 SGHAT and CDR2 FQNNGV. With 0 bases clipped from V and 1 base from J, the junction kept 12 bases outside the gene matches. CDR3 size: 19 residues. CDR3 residues: CASSLDDRVLGASYNEQFF. CDR3 DNA: TGTGCCAGCAGCTTAGATGACAGGGTCCTGGGGGCATCCTACAATGAGCAGTTCTTC.